Given below is one T cell receptor (beta chain) in context. This record belongs to a study of shared clonotypes between healthy human individuals. This CDR3 is 11 amino acids long. The V gene lost 6 bases and the J gene lost 3 bases, with 5 bases spanning the gap. From germline, CDR1 is SGHAT and CDR2 FQNNGV. The assay was immunoSEQ multiplex PCR, and TCRdb's table has in-frame clones only and misses some. The sample yields approximately 2.1 million clones, over 90% seen once. Each of the donors was a healthy adult who was HIV-negative and had not had a recent acute infection or vaccination. Sequences were obtained from naive CD4+ T cells from PBMCs. Subset of the sample: CD45RA+ positively selected. This TCR derives from a man between 18 and 29 years old in good health. Some clones in this sample may be carry-over from other donors' samples. The chain recombines TRBV11-2 with TRBJ1-2; no clear D gene. The CDR3 DNA reads TGTGCCAGCAGTCGTCACTATGGCTACACCTTC. This gives the protein CASSRHYGYTF.